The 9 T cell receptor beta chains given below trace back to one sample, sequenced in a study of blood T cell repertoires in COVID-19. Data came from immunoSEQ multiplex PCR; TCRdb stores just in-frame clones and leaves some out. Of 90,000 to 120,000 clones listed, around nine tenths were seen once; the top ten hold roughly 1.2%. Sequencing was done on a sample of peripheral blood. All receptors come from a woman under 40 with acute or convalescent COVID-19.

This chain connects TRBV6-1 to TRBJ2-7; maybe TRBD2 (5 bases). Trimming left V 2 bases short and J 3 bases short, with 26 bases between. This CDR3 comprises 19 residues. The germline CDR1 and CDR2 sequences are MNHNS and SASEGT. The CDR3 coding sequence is TGTGCCAGCAGTGAATCAACCACGACTATAAACGGGATAGTCTACGAGCAGTACTTC. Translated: CASSESTTTINGIVYEQYF.

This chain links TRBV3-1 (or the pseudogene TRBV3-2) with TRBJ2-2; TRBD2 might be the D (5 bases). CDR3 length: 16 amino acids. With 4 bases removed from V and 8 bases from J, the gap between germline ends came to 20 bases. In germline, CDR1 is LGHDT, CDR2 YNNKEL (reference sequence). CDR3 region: CASSLSYRASLGELFF. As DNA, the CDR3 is TGTGCCAGCAGCCTTTCCTATCGGGCTAGCCTTGGGGAGCTGTTTTTT.

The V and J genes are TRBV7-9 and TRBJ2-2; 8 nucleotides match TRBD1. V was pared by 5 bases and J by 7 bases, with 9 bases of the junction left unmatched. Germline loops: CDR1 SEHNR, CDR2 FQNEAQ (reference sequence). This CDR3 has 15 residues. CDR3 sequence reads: CASSPTRGPGGELFF. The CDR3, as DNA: TGTGCCAGCAGCCCCACCAGGGGGCCGGGCGGGGAGCTGTTTTTT.

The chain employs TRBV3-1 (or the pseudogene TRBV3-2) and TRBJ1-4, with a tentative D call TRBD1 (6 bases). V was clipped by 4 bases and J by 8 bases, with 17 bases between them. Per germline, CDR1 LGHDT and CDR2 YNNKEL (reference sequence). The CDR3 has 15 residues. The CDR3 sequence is CASSLRGRGEEKLFF. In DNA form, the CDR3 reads TGTGCCAGCAGCCTAAGGGGCAGGGGTGAGGAAAAACTGTTTTTT.

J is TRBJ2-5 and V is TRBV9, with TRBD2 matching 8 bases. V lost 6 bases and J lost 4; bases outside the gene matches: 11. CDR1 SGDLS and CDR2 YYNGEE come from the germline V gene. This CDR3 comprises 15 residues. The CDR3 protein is CASTVASGSGETQYF. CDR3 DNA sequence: TGTGCCAGCACCGTGGCCAGCGGGAGTGGAGAGACCCAGTACTTC. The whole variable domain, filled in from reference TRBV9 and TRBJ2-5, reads DSGVTQTPKHLITATGQRVTLRCSPRSGDLSVYWYQQSLDQGLQFLIQYYNGEERAKGNILERFSAQQFPDLHSELNLSSLELGDSALYFCASTVASGSGETQYFGPGTRLLVL.

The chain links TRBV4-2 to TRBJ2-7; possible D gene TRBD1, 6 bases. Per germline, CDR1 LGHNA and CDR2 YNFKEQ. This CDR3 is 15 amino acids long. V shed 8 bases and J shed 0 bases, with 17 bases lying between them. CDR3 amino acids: CASAPTGTSSYEQYF. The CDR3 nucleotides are TGTGCCAGCGCCCCCACAGGGACCAGCTCCTACGAGCAGTACTTC.

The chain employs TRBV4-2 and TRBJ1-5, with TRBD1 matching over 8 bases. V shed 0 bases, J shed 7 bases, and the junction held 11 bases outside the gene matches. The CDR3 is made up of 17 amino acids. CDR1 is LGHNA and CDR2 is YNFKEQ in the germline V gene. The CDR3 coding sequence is TGTGCCAGCAGCCAAGATCCGACAGGGGAGGTCGGCCAGCCCCAGCATTTT. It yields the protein CASSQDPTGEVGQPQHF.

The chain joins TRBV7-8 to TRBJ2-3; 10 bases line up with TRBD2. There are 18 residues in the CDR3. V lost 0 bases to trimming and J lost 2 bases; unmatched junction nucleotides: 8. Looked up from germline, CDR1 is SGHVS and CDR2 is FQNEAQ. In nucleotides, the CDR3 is TGTGCCAGCAGCTTAGCGTGGGGGACTAGCGAATCCACAGATACGCAGTATTTT. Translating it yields CASSLAWGTSESTDTQYF.

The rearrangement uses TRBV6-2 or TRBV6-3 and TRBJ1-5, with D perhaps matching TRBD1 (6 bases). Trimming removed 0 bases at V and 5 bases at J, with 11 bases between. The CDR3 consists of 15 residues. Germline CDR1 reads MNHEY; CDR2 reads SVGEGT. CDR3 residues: CASSYSYRADQPQHF. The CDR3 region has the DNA TGTGCCAGCAGTTACTCGTACAGGGCTGATCAGCCCCAGCATTTT.